A selection of T cell receptor beta chains follows, all from one sample in a study of read filtering for tumor transcriptome and immune sequencing. MiXCR was run by TCRdb on the reads, yielding one entry per CDR3 protein. In the table there are over 55,000 distinct CDR3 sequences, approximately 15% of which are singletons. The material sequenced was a population of CD138-negative cells sorted from bone marrow. All receptors derive from a donor over 35 with multiple myeloma. The CDR3 runs from the conserved cysteine through the conserved F or W. The D gene is left open where the match is weak. Clone sizes are given selectively: once, few, many, or a class where the clone is expanded.

j_call: TRBJ2-2; clone_size: many; v_call: TRBV3-1; cdr3_length: 15; d_call: -; cdr3_aa: CASSRRWQDTGELFF; cdr3_nt: TGTGCCAGCAGCCGACGGTGGCAGGACACCGGGGAGCTGTTTTTT
j_call: TRBJ2-5; clone_size: many; v_call: TRBV5-1; cdr3_length: 15; d_call: TRBD1; cdr3_aa: CASSWRQGRQETQYF; cdr3_nt: TGCGCCAGCAGCTGGCGACAGGGGAGGCAAGAGACCCAGTACTTC
j_call: TRBJ1-1; clone_size: many; v_call: TRBV29-1; cdr3_length: 13; d_call: -; cdr3_aa: CSVVPYMNTEAFF; cdr3_nt: TGCAGCGTCGTTCCTTATATGAACACTGAAGCTTTCTTT
j_call: TRBJ2-5; clone_size: many; v_call: TRBV27; cdr3_length: 15; d_call: TRBD1; cdr3_aa: CASSRTGVVQETQYF; cdr3_nt: TGTGCCAGCAGTAGGACAGGGGTAGTCCAAGAGACCCAGTACTTC
j_call: TRBJ2-1; clone_size: many; v_call: TRBV2; cdr3_length: 16; d_call: TRBD2; cdr3_aa: CASSAPGLAAYNEQFF; cdr3_nt: TGTGCCAGCAGTGCGCCGGGACTAGCGGCATACAATGAGCAGTTCTTC
j_call: TRBJ2-3; clone_size: -; v_call: TRBV5-1; cdr3_length: 15; d_call: -; cdr3_aa: CASSLGGVSTDTQYF; cdr3_nt: TGCGCCAGCAGCTTGGGAGGGGTCAGCACAGATACGCAGTATTTT
j_call: TRBJ1-5; clone_size: -; v_call: TRBV7-9; cdr3_length: 17; d_call: TRBD1; cdr3_aa: CASSLAVQGVYGQLQHF; cdr3_nt: TGTGCCAGCAGCTTAGCAGTACAGGGGGTATATGGACAGCTCCAGCATTTT
j_call: TRBJ1-1; clone_size: many; v_call: TRBV20-1; cdr3_length: 13; d_call: TRBD1; cdr3_aa: CSARDSLGTEAFF; cdr3_nt: TGCAGTGCCCGGGACAGCCTAGGGACTGAAGCTTTCTTT
j_call: TRBJ2-1; clone_size: many; v_call: TRBV3-1; cdr3_length: 13; d_call: -; cdr3_aa: CASSHHRINEQFF; cdr3_nt: TGTGCCAGCAGCCACCACAGGATCAATGAGCAGTTCTTC
j_call: TRBJ2-2; clone_size: -; v_call: TRBV12-3/TRBV12-4; cdr3_length: 15; d_call: TRBD1; cdr3_aa: CASSRNRGLTGELFF; cdr3_nt: TGTGCCAGCAGTCGCAACAGGGGGCTTACCGGGGAGCTGTTTTTT
j_call: TRBJ2-2; clone_size: few; v_call: TRBV28; cdr3_length: 20; d_call: -; cdr3_aa: CASSLVVGFIRERNTGELFF; cdr3_nt: TGTGCCAGCAGTTTAGTCGTAGGTTTTATCCGGGAGAGGAACACCGGGGAGCTGTTTTTT
j_call: TRBJ1-1; clone_size: -; v_call: TRBV5-6; cdr3_length: 14; d_call: -; cdr3_aa: CASSFGLTGTEAFF; cdr3_nt: TGTGCCAGCAGCTTTGGACTGACAGGCACTGAAGCTTTCTTT
j_call: TRBJ1-1; clone_size: many; v_call: TRBV15; cdr3_length: 14; d_call: -; cdr3_aa: CATSRERSEPEAFF; cdr3_nt: TGTGCCACCAGCAGAGAGCGTTCGGAACCCGAAGCTTTCTTT
j_call: TRBJ2-7; clone_size: many; v_call: TRBV20-1; cdr3_length: 12; d_call: -; cdr3_aa: CSAREVEYEQYF; cdr3_nt: TGCAGTGCTAGAGAAGTCGAATACGAGCAGTACTTC
j_call: TRBJ1-1; clone_size: once; v_call: TRBV7-9; cdr3_length: 12; d_call: -; cdr3_aa: CASSLTYTEAFF; cdr3_nt: TGTGCCAGCAGCTTAACCTACACTGAAGCTTTCTTT
j_call: TRBJ1-6; clone_size: -; v_call: TRBV2; cdr3_length: 16; d_call: -; cdr3_aa: CASSEQSRAMNSPPHF; cdr3_nt: TGTGCCAGCAGTGAACAGTCGAGGGCCATGAATTCACCCCCCCACTTT
j_call: TRBJ2-2; clone_size: -; v_call: TRBV5-1; cdr3_length: 14; d_call: -; cdr3_aa: CASSRDWNTGELFF; cdr3_nt: TGCGCCAGCAGCCGGGACTGGAACACCGGGGAGCTGTTTTTT
j_call: TRBJ2-1; clone_size: many; v_call: TRBV18; cdr3_length: 16; d_call: TRBD2; cdr3_aa: CASSPYGLGSGNEQFF; cdr3_nt: TGTGCCAGCTCACCCTACGGACTAGGGTCGGGCAATGAGCAGTTCTTC
j_call: TRBJ2-2; clone_size: many; v_call: TRBV20-1; cdr3_length: 13; d_call: -; cdr3_aa: CSAREGGGGELFF; cdr3_nt: TGCAGTGCTAGAGAAGGGGGAGGCGGGGAGCTGTTTTTT
j_call: TRBJ1-2; clone_size: many; v_call: TRBV20-1; cdr3_length: 15; d_call: -; cdr3_aa: CSARGRQAGPYGYTF; cdr3_nt: TGCAGTGCTAGAGGACGGCAGGCCGGGCCCTATGGCTACACCTTC
j_call: TRBJ2-1; clone_size: many; v_call: TRBV7-9; cdr3_length: 18; d_call: -; cdr3_aa: CASSFPSVGRDSYNEQFF; cdr3_nt: TGTGCCAGCAGCTTCCCCTCCGTAGGGCGGGACTCCTACAATGAGCAGTTCTTC
j_call: TRBJ2-2; clone_size: many; v_call: TRBV12-5; cdr3_length: 17; d_call: TRBD2; cdr3_aa: CASGPGGLATNTGELFF; cdr3_nt: TGTGCTAGTGGTCCGGGAGGACTAGCGACGAACACCGGGGAGCTGTTTTTT
j_call: TRBJ2-7; clone_size: -; v_call: TRBV20-1; cdr3_length: 13; d_call: -; cdr3_aa: CSARGYGSYEQYF; cdr3_nt: TGCAGTGCTAGAGGTTACGGCTCCTACGAGCAGTACTTC
j_call: TRBJ2-2; clone_size: -; v_call: TRBV4-3; cdr3_length: 15; d_call: -; cdr3_aa: CASSQVGSLTGELFF; cdr3_nt: TGCGCCAGCAGCCAAGTGGGAAGCCTCACCGGGGAGCTGTTTTTT
j_call: TRBJ2-1; clone_size: many; v_call: TRBV20-1; cdr3_length: 16; d_call: TRBD1; cdr3_aa: CSARDGTGSLYNEQFF; cdr3_nt: TGCAGTGCTAGAGATGGGACAGGGTCTCTTTACAATGAGCAGTTCTTC
j_call: TRBJ2-2; clone_size: many; v_call: TRBV20-1; cdr3_length: 13; d_call: TRBD1; cdr3_aa: CSAVQGLTGELFF; cdr3_nt: TGCAGTGCAGTACAGGGGTTGACCGGGGAGCTGTTTTTT
j_call: TRBJ2-5; clone_size: many; v_call: TRBV12-3/TRBV12-4; cdr3_length: 13; d_call: TRBD2; cdr3_aa: CASSSSGGETQYF; cdr3_nt: TGTGCCAGCAGTTCTAGCGGGGGGGAGACCCAGTACTTC
j_call: TRBJ2-7; clone_size: few; v_call: TRBV28; cdr3_length: 15; d_call: TRBD2; cdr3_aa: CASRRTSGRLDEQYF; cdr3_nt: TGTGCCAGCAGGAGGACTAGCGGGAGGCTCGACGAGCAGTACTTC
j_call: TRBJ2-7; clone_size: many; v_call: TRBV12-3/TRBV12-4; cdr3_length: 14; d_call: TRBD1; cdr3_aa: CASSARDRGHEQYF; cdr3_nt: TGTGCCAGCAGTGCCAGGGACAGGGGTCACGAGCAGTACTTC
j_call: TRBJ1-1; clone_size: many; v_call: TRBV18; cdr3_length: 14; d_call: -; cdr3_aa: CASSPAGENTEAFF; cdr3_nt: TGTGCCAGCTCACCGGCAGGGGAGAACACTGAAGCTTTCTTT
j_call: TRBJ1-1; clone_size: -; v_call: TRBV4-2; cdr3_length: 15; d_call: -; cdr3_aa: CASSQVGRGGSEAFF; cdr3_nt: TGTGCCAGCAGCCAAGTAGGCAGGGGAGGCTCTGAAGCTTTCTTT
j_call: TRBJ2-1; clone_size: many; v_call: TRBV7-9; cdr3_length: 14; d_call: -; cdr3_aa: CASSSSGEPNEQFF; cdr3_nt: TGTGCCAGCAGCTCATCAGGAGAACCCAATGAGCAGTTCTTC
j_call: TRBJ2-1; clone_size: -; v_call: TRBV6-5; cdr3_length: 14; d_call: -; cdr3_aa: CASSSPTRRNVQFF; cdr3_nt: TGTGCCAGCAGTTCTCCGACTAGACGGAATGTGCAGTTCTTC
j_call: TRBJ1-1; clone_size: many; v_call: TRBV7-9; cdr3_length: 17; d_call: TRBD1; cdr3_aa: CASSLPRGTGTSTEAFF; cdr3_nt: TGTGCCAGCAGCTTACCCCGAGGGACAGGGACGAGCACTGAAGCTTTCTTT
j_call: TRBJ1-1; clone_size: many; v_call: TRBV7-9; cdr3_length: 15; d_call: TRBD1; cdr3_aa: CASSLPTGSGTEAFF; cdr3_nt: TGTGCCAGCAGCCTGCCGACAGGGTCCGGCACTGAAGCTTTCTTT
j_call: TRBJ2-5; clone_size: -; v_call: TRBV7-9; cdr3_length: 17; d_call: TRBD2; cdr3_aa: CASSLFLAGGTQETQYF; cdr3_nt: TGTGCCAGCAGCTTATTCCTAGCGGGAGGGACCCAAGAGACCCAGTACTTC